Each of the 19 T cell receptor beta chains below was sequenced from the same sample in a study of vaccination and CD4 T cells after COVID-19 (dated by TCRdb to between 2021 and 2023). According to the study, the label for this sample's treatment or condition signals: 10-day PBMC culture with coronavirus spike peptide pools or control peptides (ViraFEST assay). No antigens are known for them. Library preparation was by PCR. These reads were obtained on an Illumina iSeq 100. DNA from cultured CD4+ T cells underwent TCR sequencing with the Oncomine TCR Beta short-read assay at the Johns Hopkins FTIC core. TCRdb reworked the public reads: Q25 trimming with fastp, MiXCR clone assembly, productive beta chains retained. Rows are unified per CDR3 protein, each entry keeping the most common DNA and genes. The sample has about 3,800 distinct CDR3 sequences on record, about 20% of them singletons. The top ten constitute about 14% of the sample.

Sequenced input: CD4+ T cells from blood, cultured in vitro. The receptors stem from a human donor who had recovered from COVID-19.

This clonotype has more than one count but fewer than ten. The chain uses TRBV29-1 and TRBJ2-3, with no clear D. CDR1 is SQVTM, CDR2 ANQGSEA, per germline. V dropped 6 bases and J dropped 3 bases, with 10 bases sitting between them. This CDR3 is built from 12 residues. CDR3 region: CSVDTGTDTQYF. DNA of the CDR3: TGCAGCGTAGACACTGGGACAGATACGCAGTATTTT.

In the case of this clonotype: A junction boundary mismatches the germline segment, possibly from a read error. The chain is built from TRBV19 and TRBJ1-2; D is unresolved. Looked up from germline, CDR1 is LNHDA and CDR2 is SQIVND (reference sequence). This CDR3 contains 13 residues. CDR3 in DNA: TGTGCCAGTACTATACGGGGTAACTATGGCTACACCTTC. This sequence encodes CASTIRGNYGYTF.

The V call is TRBV6-1, the J call TRBJ1-2; TRBD1 agrees at 9 bases. Germline V gives CDR1 MNHNS, CDR2 SASEGT. The CDR3 is made up of 14 amino acids. The V segment lost 6 bases and the J segment 0 bases; nucleotides outside the gene matches: 2. The CDR3 loop reads CASRTGGANYGYTF. In DNA, the CDR3 is TGTGCCAGCAGGACAGGGGGGGCTAACTATGGCTACACCTTC.

This clonotype is classed as medium-sized. The CDR3, as DNA: TGCAGCGTTGAAGATGGGGGTCAGCCCCAGCATTTT. Its translation: CSVEDGGQPQHF. The chain recombines TRBV29-1 with TRBJ1-5; tentatively, D is TRBD1 (5 bases). V was trimmed by 0 bases and J by 6 bases, leaving 6 bases between them. The CDR3 is 12 amino acids. The germline V gene has CDR1 SQVTM and CDR2 ANQGSEA.

The chain recombines TRBV5-4 with TRBJ1-1; no clear D. Per germline, CDR1 SGHNT and CDR2 YYREEE (reference sequence). V dropped 2 bases and J dropped 6 bases, with 14 bases sitting between them. The CDR3 covers 14 residues. The CDR3 is CASSLGLNYAEAFF. The DNA for the CDR3 is TGTGCCAGCAGCTTAGGACTGAATTACGCTGAAGCTTTCTTT. Together with reference TRBV5-4 and TRBJ1-1, the CDR3 gives the full variable domain: ETGVTQSPTHLIKTRGQQVTLRCSSQSGHNTVSWYQQALGQGPQFIFQYYREEENGRGNFPPRFSGLQFPNYSSELNVNALELDDSALYLCASSLGLNYAEAFFGQGTRLTVV.

By frequency in the sample, this clonotype is large. The V call is TRBV30, the J call TRBJ1-2; TRBD1 matches at 8 bases. Per germline, CDR1 GTSNPN and CDR2 SVGIG (reference sequence). V was clipped by 2 bases and J by 6 bases; unmatched bases: 5. This CDR3 comprises 13 residues. This CDR3 is CAWSLGQGHGYTF. Written as DNA, the CDR3 is TGTGCCTGGAGTCTAGGACAGGGACATGGCTACACCTTC.

This clonotype was observed a handful of times. This chain connects TRBV11-3 to TRBJ2-2; D is uncertain. V was pared by 1 base and J by 6 bases, with 6 bases between. The CDR3 length is 13 residues. Germline-derived CDR1 and CDR2 are SGHNT and YENEEA. The CDR3 nucleotides are TGTGCCAGCAGCTTAGCGGCGGCCGGGGAGCTGTTTTTT. Its translation is CASSLAAAGELFF.

This clonotype is labeled as medium-sized. The J gene is TRBJ2-2, the V gene TRBV20-1; 9 bases line up with TRBD1. There are 16 residues in the CDR3. With V trimmed by 5 bases and J by 7 bases, 14 bases remained unmatched. Germline V lookup: CDR1 DFQATT, CDR2 SNEGSKA (reference sequence). This CDR3 is CSARRDREGLHGELFF. The CDR3 nucleotides are TGCAGTGCTCGCCGGGACAGGGAGGGTCTACACGGGGAGCTGTTTTTT.

The rearrangement joins TRBV5-1 to TRBJ1-1; D gene unclear. The CDR3 totals 13 residues. V dropped 0 bases and J dropped 6 bases, with 9 bases sitting between them. CDR1 and CDR2 (germline): SGHRS, YFSETQ. CDR3 DNA: TGCGCCAGCAGCTTGGACCAGGACGCTGAAGCTTTCTTT. Its protein product is CASSLDQDAEAFF.

This clonotype occurred a few times. The V call is TRBV12-3 or TRBV12-4, the J call TRBJ2-7; D is possibly TRBD1 (5 bases). CDR3 length: 13 amino acids. Deletions cut 8 bases from V and 4 bases from J, with 15 bases between. The CDR3 region has the DNA TGTGCCAGCGGGGCCTCCCCAGTTTACGAGCAGTACTTC. This translates into CASGASPVYEQYF.

The chain links TRBV4-2 to TRBJ1-5; D uncertain. CDR1 LGHNA and CDR2 YNFKEQ come from the germline V gene. V gave up 4 bases and J gave up 2 bases, with 12 bases separating them. This CDR3 has 15 residues. CDR3 residues: CASSPDPAGNQPQHF. DNA for the CDR3: TGTGCCAGCAGCCCGGACCCCGCGGGCAATCAGCCCCAGCATTTT.

This sequence joins TRBV5-1 and TRBJ2-5; TRBD2 matches at 9 bases. Looked up from germline, CDR1 is SGHRS and CDR2 is YFSETQ. V was pared by 3 bases and J by 3 bases, with 6 bases of the junction left unmatched. The CDR3 sequence is 15 residues long. In DNA form, the CDR3 reads TGCGCCAGCAGCTGGTTAGCGGGGGCTGAAGAGACCCAGTACTTC. Translation: CASSWLAGAEETQYF.

The DNA for the CDR3 is TGCAGTGCTAGGACTAGCGAGAGCACAGATACGCAGTATTTT. This gives the protein CSARTSESTDTQYF. This sequence joins TRBV20-1 and TRBJ2-3; 8 bases agree with TRBD2. Germline V gives CDR1 DFQATT, CDR2 SNEGSKA (reference sequence). The CDR3 spans 14 residues. The junction had 2 bases not matched to a gene; V was cut back by 3 bases and J by 0 bases.

J is TRBJ1-4 and V is TRBV7-2; TRBD1 might be the D (6 bases). CDR3 length equals 14 residues. The V end lost 2 bases, the J end lost 8 bases, and 12 bases lay between the germline ends. Germline loops: CDR1 SGHTA, CDR2 FQGNSA. CDR3 coding DNA: TGTGCCAGCAGCTTAATGCGGGGGGCCGAAAAACTGTTTTTT. Its translation: CASSLMRGAEKLFF.

J is TRBJ2-1 and V is TRBV10-3; 9 nucleotides agree with TRBD2. The CDR3 spans 15 residues. Germline CDR1 and CDR2: ENHRY and SYGVKD. V lost 2 bases, J lost 7 bases, and 6 bases stayed unmatched. The DNA for the CDR3 is TGTGCCATCAGTGAGAGGGGACTAGCAGGGAATGAGCAGTTCTTC. Its protein product is CAISERGLAGNEQFF.

The genes are TRBV5-1 and TRBJ2-2, with TRBD2 as a possible D gene (6 bases). CDR3 length equals 15 residues. V lost 0 bases to trimming and J lost 5 bases, with 11 bases between them. Germline CDR1 is SGHRS and CDR2 is YFSETQ. CDR3 sequence: CASSLAAGRTGELFF. The CDR3, as DNA: TGCGCCAGCAGCTTGGCCGCGGGGAGAACCGGGGAGCTGTTTTTT. Full variable domain (rest looked up from reference TRBV5-1 and TRBJ2-2): KAGVTQTPRYLIKTRGQQVTLSCSPISGHRSVSWYQQTPGQGLQFLFEYFSETQRNKGNFPGRFSGRQFSNSRSEMNVSTLELGDSALYLCASSLAAGRTGELFFGEGSRLTVL.

This chain joins TRBV10-3 and TRBJ2-7; 7 nucleotides agree with TRBD1. CDR1 and CDR2 from the germline V gene are ENHRY and SYGVKD. V dropped 7 bases and J dropped 3; count of bases not matched to a gene: 6. This CDR3 has 13 residues. CDR3 loop: CAIKTGQSYEQYF. The CDR3 region has the DNA TGTGCCATCAAGACGGGACAGAGCTACGAGCAGTACTTC.

This clonotype has just a few counts. The chain recombines TRBV19 with TRBJ2-4; TRBD1 agrees at 8 bases. J gave up 6 bases and V 6 bases, and 7 bases lay outside the gene matches. Germline CDR1 LNHDA, CDR2 SQIVND (reference sequence). The CDR3 covers 14 residues. The CDR3 loop is CASSTTGGGNIQYF. CDR3 DNA: TGTGCCAGTAGCACAACAGGGGGTGGAAACATTCAGTACTTC.

Only a few counts were recorded for this clonotype. V and J are TRBV20-1 and TRBJ2-1; TRBD2 aligns across 9 bases. CDR3 length equals 11 residues. CDR1 and CDR2 (germline): DFQATT, SNEGSKA (reference sequence). The V gene end was trimmed by 8 bases and the J gene end by 5 bases; junction bases not matched to a gene: 1. CDR3 loop: CSSGGNNEQFF. The CDR3 DNA reads TGCAGTAGCGGGGGGAACAATGAGCAGTTCTTC.